This TCR beta chain was sequenced for a study of neoadjuvant anti-PD-1 for oral cavity cancer. Study background: Around day 43, patients without progression received a fourth nivolumab dose before surgery. General study findings and limits: After neoadjuvant nivolumab, PBMC T cell clonality was significantly higher in non-responders than responders.

The table lists this clone with a few counts. Its antigen is unidentified. Measured with immunoSEQ multiplex PCR; TCRdb has only the in-frame clones, and not every one. The profile shows about 68,000 clones, about 85% of them singletons. The ends lost 1 base at V and 2 bases at J; junction bases unmatched: 7. Germline-derived CDR1 and CDR2 are SQVTM and ANQGSEA. This CDR3 region has 16 residues. Stated time point: after neoadjuvant nivolumab, at surgical resection. Sequenced material: PBMCs, taken after nivolumab (anti-PD-1) treatment. This TCR came from a person between 40 and 80 years old with oral cavity squamous cell carcinoma. This chain joins TRBV29-1 and TRBJ2-1; 8 bases agree with TRBD2. The CDR3 nucleotides read TGCAGCGTTGAAGCCCCCCAGCGGGAGACCTACAATGAGCAGTTCTTC. Translated: CSVEAPQRETYNEQFF.